This T cell receptor (beta chain) was identified in a study of cytomegalovirus exposure and HLA in healthy donors. The PCR was carried out with 60 Vbeta primers and 13 Jbeta primers. The data were produced by immunoSEQ multiplex PCR, yet TCRdb's version contains in-frame clones alone and is incomplete. The sample consists of roughly 150,000 clones, roughly 77% of them appearing once. To note about this clone: One end of the junction is discordant with germline, which a read error may explain.

The CDR3 is made up of 14 amino acids. Germline values: CDR1 KGHSH, CDR2 LQKENI. This chain uses TRBV18 with TRBJ2-2; D is possibly TRBD2 (5 bases). The source material was PBMCs. This receptor was obtained from a man aged 18 to 30 in good health and CMV-seropositive. The CDR3 DNA follows: TGTGCCAGCTCAGTAGTGGGGAACACCGGGGAGCTGTTTTTC. This codes for CASSVVGNTGELFF.